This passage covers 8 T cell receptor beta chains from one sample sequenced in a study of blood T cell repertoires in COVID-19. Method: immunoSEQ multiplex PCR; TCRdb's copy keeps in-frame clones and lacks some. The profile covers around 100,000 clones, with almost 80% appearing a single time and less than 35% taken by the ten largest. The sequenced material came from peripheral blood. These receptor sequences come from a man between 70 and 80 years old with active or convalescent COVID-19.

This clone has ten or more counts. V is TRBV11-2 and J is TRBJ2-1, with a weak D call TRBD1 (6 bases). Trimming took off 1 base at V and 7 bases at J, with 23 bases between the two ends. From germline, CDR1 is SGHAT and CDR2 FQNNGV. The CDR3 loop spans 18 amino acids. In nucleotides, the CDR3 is TGTGCCAGCAGCTTAGTATGGGTTGGAGCAGGGGTAAGGAATGAGCAGTTCTTC. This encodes CASSLVWVGAGVRNEQFF.

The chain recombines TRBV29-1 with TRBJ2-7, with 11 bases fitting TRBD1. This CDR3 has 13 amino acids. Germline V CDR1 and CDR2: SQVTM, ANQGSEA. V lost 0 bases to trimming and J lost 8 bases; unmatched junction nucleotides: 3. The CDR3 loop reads CSVEEGTGGQQYF. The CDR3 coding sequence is TGCAGCGTTGAAGAAGGGACAGGGGGACAGCAGTACTTC.

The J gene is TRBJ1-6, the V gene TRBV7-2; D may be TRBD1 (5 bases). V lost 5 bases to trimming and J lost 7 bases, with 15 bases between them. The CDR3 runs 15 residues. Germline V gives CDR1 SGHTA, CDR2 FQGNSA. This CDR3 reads CASSPPGGNNSPLHF. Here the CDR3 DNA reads TGTGCCAGCAGCCCCCCGGGGGGTAACAATTCACCCCTCCACTTT.

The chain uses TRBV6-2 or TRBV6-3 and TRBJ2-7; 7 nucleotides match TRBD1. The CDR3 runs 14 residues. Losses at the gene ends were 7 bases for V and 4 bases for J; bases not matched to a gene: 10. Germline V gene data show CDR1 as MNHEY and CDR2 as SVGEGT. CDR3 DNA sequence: TGTGCCAGCACCCCCCGAAGGGGGCAGTACGAGCAGTACTTC. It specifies CASTPRRGQYEQYF.

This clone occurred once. This CDR3 is CASSTGQPHQPQHF. CDR3 DNA: TGTGCCAGTAGTACCGGACAGCCACATCAGCCCCAGCATTTT. V is TRBV19 and J is TRBJ1-5, with D maybe TRBD1 (6 bases). Between the trimmed V and J ends, which lost 4 bases and 5 bases, there was a span of 12 bases. The CDR3 is 14 amino acids. Germline V gene data show CDR1 as LNHDA and CDR2 as SQIVND (reference sequence).

The CDR3 loop is CATTGAPPGNEQFF. In DNA, the CDR3 is TGTGCCACCACAGGCGCTCCTCCTGGGAATGAGCAGTTCTTC. The chain has TRBV24-1 and TRBJ2-1; D unresolved. Trimming removed 8 bases from V and 7 bases from J, with 17 bases in between. CDR1 is KGHDR and CDR2 is SFDVKD in the germline V gene. This CDR3 comprises 14 residues.

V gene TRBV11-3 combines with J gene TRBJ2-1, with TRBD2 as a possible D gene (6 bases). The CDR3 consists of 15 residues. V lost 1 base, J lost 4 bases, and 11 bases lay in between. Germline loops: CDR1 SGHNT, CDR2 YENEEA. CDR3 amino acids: CASSLGVGRYNEQFF. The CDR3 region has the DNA TGTGCCAGCAGCTTAGGGGTCGGGAGATACAATGAGCAGTTCTTC.

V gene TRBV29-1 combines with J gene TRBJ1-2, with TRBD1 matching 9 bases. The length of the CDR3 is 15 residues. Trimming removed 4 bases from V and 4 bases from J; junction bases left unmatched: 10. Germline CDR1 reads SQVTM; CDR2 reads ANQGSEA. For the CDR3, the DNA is TGCAGCGTTGGTAACCGGGACAGGGACCTCTATGGCTACACCTTC. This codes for CSVGNRDRDLYGYTF. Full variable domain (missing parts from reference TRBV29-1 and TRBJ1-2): SAVISQKPSRDICQRGTSLTIQCQVDSQVTMMFWYRQQPGQSLTLIATANQGSEATYESGFVIDKFPISRPNLTFSTLTVSNMSPEDSSIYLCSVGNRDRDLYGYTFGSGTRLTVV.